The T cell receptor (beta chain) described here comes from a study of vaccination and CD4 T cells after COVID-19. Study-level background: Six males and four females, two Hispanic, made up the convalescents. Control cultures, each given a CEFX pool, an HIV-1 Nef pool, or no peptide, were included.

Overall study results and limits: Spike mono-reactivity was the property of 304 of 307 vaccine-specific clones in convalescent patients.

Remarks on this clonotype: Its antigen is not identified.

The Oncomine TCR Beta short-read assay sequenced DNA from cultured CD4+ T cells. In TCRdb, the PCR reads were re-called with MiXCR into one record per CDR3 protein. This sample carries some 9,200 distinct CDR3 sequences, 30% to 45% of them seen once, and the ten largest clones take more than 15%. The treatment here: approximately nine-day PBMC culture with coronavirus spike peptide pools or control peptides (ViraFEST assay). Germline V lookup: CDR1 SNHLY, CDR2 FYNNEI. CDR3 length equals 17 residues. V dropped 7 bases and J dropped 1; count of bases not matched to a gene: 15. The sequence was obtained from a human donor who had recovered from COVID-19. Material: CD4+ T cells from blood, cultured in vitro. This chain links TRBV2 with TRBJ1-1; 7 nucleotides align to TRBD1. The chain's CDR3 is CASTKGGGGYKNTEAFF. CDR3 bases: TGTGCCAGCACTAAAGGGGGAGGGGGCTATAAGAACACTGAAGCTTTCTTT.